One and the same sample provided the 13 T cell receptor beta chains below, sequenced in a study of T cell responses to AZD1222 COVID-19 vaccine. TCRdb's copy holds only in-frame clones and misses some; the assay was immunoSEQ multiplex PCR. Found here are about 130,000 clones, over 75% of them singletons; the top ten hold 20% to 25%. The source material was peripheral blood, sampled on day 0 of AZD1222 vaccination. These receptors originate from an adult in good health.

V gene TRBV19 combines with J gene TRBJ1-3, with D unclear. The CDR3 totals 15 residues. The germline V gene encodes CDR1 LNHDA and CDR2 SQIVND (reference sequence). The V end was cut by 4 bases, the J end by 0 bases, with 10 bases between. The CDR3 loop is CASSTVLGSGNTIYF. CDR3 sequence (DNA): TGTGCCAGTAGTACTGTTCTGGGCTCTGGAAACACCATATATTTT. Combining the CDR3 with reference TRBV19 and TRBJ1-3 gives the whole variable domain DGGITQSPKYLFRKEGQNVTLSCEQNLNHDAMYWYRQDPGQGLRLIYYSQIVNDFQKGDIAEGYSVSREKKESFPLTVTSAQKNPTAFYLCASSTVLGSGNTIYFGEGSWLTVV.

The CDR3 bases are TGCGCCAGCAGCCAAGTCTCCGGGGGAGGCACAGATACGCAGTATTTT. Its translation: CASSQVSGGGTDTQYF. The rearrangement uses TRBV4-3 and TRBJ2-3, with a tentative D call TRBD2 (6 bases). Germline lookup yields CDR1 LGHNA and CDR2 YSLEER. V was clipped by 1 base and J by 1 base, with 12 bases between them. The CDR3 is 16 amino acids.

V is TRBV3-1 (or the pseudogene TRBV3-2) and J is TRBJ1-3, with D uncertain. CDR3 size: 16 residues. V was clipped by 2 bases and J by 2 bases, with 13 bases between them. Germline V gene sequence: CDR1 LGHDT, CDR2 YNNKEL (reference sequence). The CDR3, as DNA: TGTGCCAGCAGCCAAACAACAATTAGGACTGGAAACACCATATATTTT. Protein: CASSQTTIRTGNTIYF.

The chain joins TRBV18 to TRBJ2-5, with a possible D match to TRBD1 (6 bases). The CDR3 runs 14 residues. Trimming removed 5 bases from V and 4 bases from J, with 14 bases in between. Germline V gene data show CDR1 as KGHSH and CDR2 as LQKENI. The CDR3 DNA sequence: TGTGCCAGCTCAGTCACACAGGGAACAGAGACCCAGTACTTC. Translation: CASSVTQGTETQYF.

The gene calls are TRBV7-3 and TRBJ2-7, with D maybe TRBD1 (5 bases). V dropped 4 bases and J dropped 0 bases, with 10 bases sitting between them. This CDR3 is 14 amino acids long. CDR1 and CDR2 (germline): SGHTA, FQGTGA. CDR3 nucleotides: TGTGCCAGCAGCTCAGACAGTTTCTCCTACGAGCAGTACTTC. Residues: CASSSDSFSYEQYF. The variable domain in full, with the rest retrieved from reference TRBV7-3 and TRBJ2-7, is GAGVSQTPSNKVTEKGKYVELRCDPISGHTALYWYRQSLGQGPEFLIYFQGTGAADDSGLPNDRFFAVRPEGSVSTLKIQRTERGDSAVYLCASSSDSFSYEQYFGPGTRLTVT.

The J gene is TRBJ2-5, the V gene TRBV2; unclear D gene. CDR3 length: 12 amino acids. V lost 10 bases to trimming and J lost 2 bases, with 11 bases between them. CDR1 and CDR2 from the germline V gene are SNHLY and FYNNEI. The CDR3 DNA follows: TGTGCCACAGCAGAAGGGCAAGAGACCCAGTACTTC. It yields the protein CATAEGQETQYF.

The chain employs TRBV27 and TRBJ2-1; the D is unclear. Germline CDR1 reads MNHEY; CDR2 reads SMNVEV (reference sequence). Trimming stripped 2 bases from V and 0 bases from J, with 8 bases between. The length of the CDR3 is 15 residues. The CDR3 loop reads CASSLDPSSYNEQFF. The CDR3 DNA reads as TGTGCCAGCAGTTTAGACCCGAGCTCCTACAATGAGCAGTTCTTC.

This clone was counted only a few times. This rearrangement joins TRBV4-3 to TRBJ2-1; D uncertain. The CDR3 is 15 amino acids. Trimming pared 0 bases from V and 8 bases from J, leaving 14 bases between. Germline CDR1 LGHNA, CDR2 YSLEER. In DNA, the CDR3 is TGCGCCAGCAGCCAAGATTCAAGACAATTCGATGAGCAGTTCTTC. Residues: CASSQDSRQFDEQFF.

The count of this clone is one. The chain's CDR3 is CASSPPSGLYEQYF. In DNA form, the CDR3 reads TGCGCCAGCAGCCCACCCTCAGGACTCTACGAGCAGTACTTC. The chain joins TRBV5-1 to TRBJ2-7, with TRBD2 as a possible D gene (5 bases). CDR1 and CDR2 (germline): SGHRS, YFSETQ. CDR3 length: 14 amino acids. V lost 4 bases and J lost 3, with 14 bases in between.

The chain uses TRBV19 and TRBJ2-3; D not certain. The V end lost 5 bases, the J end lost 9 bases, and 15 bases lay between the germline ends. CDR1 and CDR2 (germline): LNHDA, SQIVND (reference sequence). This CDR3 contains 13 residues. As DNA, the CDR3 is TGTGCCAGTAGTCAAGAGTCAGGTGGCACGCAGTATTTT. Protein sequence: CASSQESGGTQYF.

This clone appeared a single time. This chain uses TRBV11-3 with TRBJ2-2, with a possible D match to TRBD1 (5 bases). This CDR3 comprises 17 residues. Trimming removed 0 bases from V and 6 bases from J, with 17 bases in between. Germline CDR1 SGHNT, CDR2 YENEEA. The CDR3: CASSLDQLGRGSGELFF. DNA of the CDR3: TGTGCCAGCAGCTTAGATCAGTTAGGTAGGGGATCCGGGGAGCTGTTTTTT.

The V gene is TRBV3-1 (or the pseudogene TRBV3-2), the J gene TRBJ1-6; D is perhaps TRBD1 (5 bases). Germline CDR1 reads LGHDT; CDR2 reads YNNKEL (reference sequence). V lost 1 base, J lost 7 bases, and 8 bases lay in between. The CDR3 runs to 14 residues. CDR3 loop: CASSQAWGNSPLHF. The CDR3 DNA sequence: TGTGCCAGCAGCCAAGCTTGGGGGAATTCACCCCTCCACTTT.

The chain is built from TRBV12-3 or TRBV12-4 and TRBJ1-2; D ambiguous. The CDR3 spans 13 residues. The V end was cut by 5 bases, the J end by 7 bases, with 14 bases between. This chain's CDR3 is CASSRAAALGYTF. CDR3 DNA sequence: TGTGCCAGCAGTCGGGCGGCGGCCCTTGGCTACACCTTC.